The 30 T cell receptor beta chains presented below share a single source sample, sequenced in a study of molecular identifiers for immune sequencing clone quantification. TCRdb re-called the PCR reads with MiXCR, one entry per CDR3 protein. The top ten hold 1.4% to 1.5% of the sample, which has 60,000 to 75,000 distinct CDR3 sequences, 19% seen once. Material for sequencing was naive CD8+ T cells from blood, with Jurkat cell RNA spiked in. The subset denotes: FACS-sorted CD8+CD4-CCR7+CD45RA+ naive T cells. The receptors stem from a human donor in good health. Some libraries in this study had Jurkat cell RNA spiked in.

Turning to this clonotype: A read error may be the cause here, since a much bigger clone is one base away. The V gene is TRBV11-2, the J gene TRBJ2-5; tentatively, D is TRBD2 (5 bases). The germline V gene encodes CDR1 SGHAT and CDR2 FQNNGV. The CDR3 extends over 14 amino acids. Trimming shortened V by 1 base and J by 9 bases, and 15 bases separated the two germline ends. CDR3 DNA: TGTGCCAGCAGCTTAGGGTTCGGGGATATGGCCCAGTACTTC. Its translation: CASSLGFGDMAQYF.

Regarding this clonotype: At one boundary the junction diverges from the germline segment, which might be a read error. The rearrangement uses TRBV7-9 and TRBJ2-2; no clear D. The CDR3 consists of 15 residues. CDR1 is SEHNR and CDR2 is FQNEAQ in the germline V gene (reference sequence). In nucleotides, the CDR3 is TGTGCCAGCAGCTATAATACCTTAGTGGCCGGAGAGCTGTTTTTT. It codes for CASSYNTLVAGELFF.

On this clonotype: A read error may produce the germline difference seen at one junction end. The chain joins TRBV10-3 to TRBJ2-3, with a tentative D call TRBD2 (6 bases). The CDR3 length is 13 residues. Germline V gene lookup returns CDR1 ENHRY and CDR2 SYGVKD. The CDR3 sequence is CAISAASADTQYF. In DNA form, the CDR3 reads TGTGCTATCAGTGCGGCTAGCGCAGATACGCAGTATTTT.

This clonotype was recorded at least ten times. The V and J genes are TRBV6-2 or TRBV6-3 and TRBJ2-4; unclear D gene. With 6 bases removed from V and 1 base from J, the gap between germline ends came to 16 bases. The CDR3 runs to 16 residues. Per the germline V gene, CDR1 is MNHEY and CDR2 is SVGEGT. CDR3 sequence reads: CASRTAIYSAKNIQYF. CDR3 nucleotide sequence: TGTGCCAGCAGGACCGCTATATACTCCGCCAAAAACATTCAGTACTTC.

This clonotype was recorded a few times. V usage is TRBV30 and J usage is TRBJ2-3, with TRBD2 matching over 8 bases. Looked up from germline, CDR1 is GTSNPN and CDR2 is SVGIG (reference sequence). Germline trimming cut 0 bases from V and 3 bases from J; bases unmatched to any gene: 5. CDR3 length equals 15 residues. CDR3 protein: CAWSVGGRLTDTQYF. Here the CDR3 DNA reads TGTGCCTGGAGTGTCGGCGGGAGGTTGACAGATACGCAGTATTTT.

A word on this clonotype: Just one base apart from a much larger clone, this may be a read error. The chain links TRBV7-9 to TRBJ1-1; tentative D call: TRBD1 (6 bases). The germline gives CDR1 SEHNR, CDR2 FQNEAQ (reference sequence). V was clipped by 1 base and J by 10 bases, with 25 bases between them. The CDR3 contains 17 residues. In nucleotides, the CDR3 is TGTGCCAGCAGCTTAGTAGGATACCGGGACAAGCATCCCGTAGCTTTCTTT. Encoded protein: CASSLVGYRDKHPVAFF.

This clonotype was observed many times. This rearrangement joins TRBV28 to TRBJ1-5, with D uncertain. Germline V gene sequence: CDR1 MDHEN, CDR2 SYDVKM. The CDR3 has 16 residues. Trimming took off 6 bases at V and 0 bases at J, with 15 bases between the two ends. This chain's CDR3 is CASRAYNYYSNQPQHF. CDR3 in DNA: TGTGCCAGCAGAGCCTACAATTATTATAGCAATCAGCCCCAGCATTTT.

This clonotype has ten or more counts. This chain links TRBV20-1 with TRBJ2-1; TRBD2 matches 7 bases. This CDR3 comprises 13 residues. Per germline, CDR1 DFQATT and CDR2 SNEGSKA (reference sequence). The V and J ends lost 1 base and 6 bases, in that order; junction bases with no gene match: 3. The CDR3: CSARVLASNEQFF. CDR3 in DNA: TGCAGTGCTAGAGTACTAGCGAGCAATGAGCAGTTCTTC.

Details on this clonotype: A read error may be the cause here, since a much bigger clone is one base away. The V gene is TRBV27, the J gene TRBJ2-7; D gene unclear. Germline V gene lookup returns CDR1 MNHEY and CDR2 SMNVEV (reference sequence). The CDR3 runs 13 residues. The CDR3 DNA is TGTGCCAGCAGTTCGTCGGATGCCTACGAGCAGCACTTC. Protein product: CASSSSDAYEQHF.

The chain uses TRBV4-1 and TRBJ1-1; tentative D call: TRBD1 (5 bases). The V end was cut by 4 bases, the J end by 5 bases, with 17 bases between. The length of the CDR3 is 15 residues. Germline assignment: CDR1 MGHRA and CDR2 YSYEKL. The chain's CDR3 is CASSLGPGLGTEAFF. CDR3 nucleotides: TGCGCCAGCAGCCTAGGACCGGGACTGGGGACTGAAGCTTTCTTT.

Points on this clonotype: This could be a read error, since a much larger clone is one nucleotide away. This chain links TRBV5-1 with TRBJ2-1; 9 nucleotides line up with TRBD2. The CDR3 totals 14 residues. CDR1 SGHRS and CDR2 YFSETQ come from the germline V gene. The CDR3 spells CAGSLGLAADEQFF. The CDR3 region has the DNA TGCGCCGGCAGCTTGGGACTAGCAGCGGATGAGCAGTTCTTC.

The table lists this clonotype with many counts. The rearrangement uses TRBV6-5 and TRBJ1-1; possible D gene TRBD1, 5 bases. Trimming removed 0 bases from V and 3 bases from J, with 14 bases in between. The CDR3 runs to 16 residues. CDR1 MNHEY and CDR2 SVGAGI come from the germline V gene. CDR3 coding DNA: TGTGCCAGCAGTTACTCTAGGAGGGGTGCGTACACTGAAGCTTTCTTT. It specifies CASSYSRRGAYTEAFF.

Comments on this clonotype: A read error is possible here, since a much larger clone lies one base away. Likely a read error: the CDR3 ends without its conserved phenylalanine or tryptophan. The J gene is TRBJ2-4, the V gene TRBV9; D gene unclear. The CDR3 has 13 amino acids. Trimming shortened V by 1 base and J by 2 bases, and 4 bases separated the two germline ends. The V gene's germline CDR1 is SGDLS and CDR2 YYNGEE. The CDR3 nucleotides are TGTGCCAGCAGCGTACCGCCCAAAAACATTCAGTACCTC. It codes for CASSVPPKNIQYL.

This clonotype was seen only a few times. The CDR3 loop is CASDTDNEQFF. The CDR3 coding sequence is TGTGCCAGCGACACAGACAATGAGCAGTTCTTC. V usage is TRBV28 and J usage is TRBJ2-1; no firm D call. V was shortened by 8 bases and J by 5 bases, with 7 bases between the two germline ends. This CDR3 has 11 amino acids. Germline V gene sequence: CDR1 MDHEN, CDR2 SYDVKM.

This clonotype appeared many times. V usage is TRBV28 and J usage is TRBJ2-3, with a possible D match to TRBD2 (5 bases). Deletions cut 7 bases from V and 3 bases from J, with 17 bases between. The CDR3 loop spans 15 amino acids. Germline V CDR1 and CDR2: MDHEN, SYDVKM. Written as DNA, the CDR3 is TGTGCCAGCAATCACCTCCCCGGGGAGACAGATACGCAGTATTTT. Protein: CASNHLPGETDTQYF.

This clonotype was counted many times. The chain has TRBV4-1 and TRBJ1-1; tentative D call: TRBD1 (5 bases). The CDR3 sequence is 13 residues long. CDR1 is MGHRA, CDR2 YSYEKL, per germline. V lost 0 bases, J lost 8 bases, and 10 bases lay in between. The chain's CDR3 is CASSQEGGWEAFF. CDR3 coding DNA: TGCGCCAGCAGCCAAGAGGGGGGTTGGGAAGCTTTCTTT.

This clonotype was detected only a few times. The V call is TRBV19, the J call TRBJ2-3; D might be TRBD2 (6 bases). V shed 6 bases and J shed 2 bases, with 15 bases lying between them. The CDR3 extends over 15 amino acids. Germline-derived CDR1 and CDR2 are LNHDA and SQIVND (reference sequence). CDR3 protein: CASRVEGLLTDTQYF. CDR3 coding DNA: TGTGCCAGTAGGGTGGAGGGGCTACTCACAGATACGCAGTATTTT.

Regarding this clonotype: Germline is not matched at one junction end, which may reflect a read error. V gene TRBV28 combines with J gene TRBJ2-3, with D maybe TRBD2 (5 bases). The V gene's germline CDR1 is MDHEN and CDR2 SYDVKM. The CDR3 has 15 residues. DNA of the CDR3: TGTGCCTGCAGTTTTTCGTCAGCTAGCACGGATACGCAGTATTTT. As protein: CACSFSSASTDTQYF.

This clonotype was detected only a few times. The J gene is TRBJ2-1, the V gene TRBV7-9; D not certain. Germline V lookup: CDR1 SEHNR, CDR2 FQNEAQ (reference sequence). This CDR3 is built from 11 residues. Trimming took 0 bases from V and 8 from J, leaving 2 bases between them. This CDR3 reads CASSLAYEQFF. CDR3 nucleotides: TGTGCCAGCAGCTTAGCTTATGAGCAGTTCTTC. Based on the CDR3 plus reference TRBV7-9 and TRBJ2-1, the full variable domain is DTGVSQNPRHKITKRGQNVTFRCDPISEHNRLYWYRQTLGQGPEFLTYFQNEAQLEKSRLLSDRFSAERPKGSFSTLEIQRTEQGDSAMYLCASSLAYEQFFGPGTRLTVL.

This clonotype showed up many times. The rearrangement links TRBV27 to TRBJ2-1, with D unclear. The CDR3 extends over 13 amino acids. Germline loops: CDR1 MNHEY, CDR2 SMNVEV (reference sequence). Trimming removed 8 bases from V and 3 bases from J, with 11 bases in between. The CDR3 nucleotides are TGTGCCAGCGGTGGTGTGGGCTACAATGAGCAGTTCTTC. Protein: CASGGVGYNEQFF.

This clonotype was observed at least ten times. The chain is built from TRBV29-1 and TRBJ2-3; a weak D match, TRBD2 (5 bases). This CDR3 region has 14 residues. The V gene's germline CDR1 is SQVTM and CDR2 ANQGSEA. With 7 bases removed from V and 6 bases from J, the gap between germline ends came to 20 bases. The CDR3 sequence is CSGLVEARRDTQYF. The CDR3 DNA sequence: TGCAGCGGGCTGGTGGAGGCACGGAGGGATACGCAGTATTTT.

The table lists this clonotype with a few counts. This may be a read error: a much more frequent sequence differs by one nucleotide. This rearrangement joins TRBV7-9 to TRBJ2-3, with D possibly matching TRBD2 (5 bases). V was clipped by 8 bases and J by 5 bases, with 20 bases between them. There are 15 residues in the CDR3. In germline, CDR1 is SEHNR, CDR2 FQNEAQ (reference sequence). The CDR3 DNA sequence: TGTGCCAGCGGCTCTTCCCGAGAGGGCCTAGATACGCAGTATTTT. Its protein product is CASGSSREGLDTQYF.

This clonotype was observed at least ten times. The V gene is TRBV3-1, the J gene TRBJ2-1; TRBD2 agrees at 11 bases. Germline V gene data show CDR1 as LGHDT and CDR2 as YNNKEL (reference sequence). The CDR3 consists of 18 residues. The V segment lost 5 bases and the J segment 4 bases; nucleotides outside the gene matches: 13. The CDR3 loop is CASSSQNPLAGGYNEQFF. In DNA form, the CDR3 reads TGTGCCAGCAGCTCACAAAATCCCCTAGCGGGAGGTTACAATGAGCAGTTCTTC.

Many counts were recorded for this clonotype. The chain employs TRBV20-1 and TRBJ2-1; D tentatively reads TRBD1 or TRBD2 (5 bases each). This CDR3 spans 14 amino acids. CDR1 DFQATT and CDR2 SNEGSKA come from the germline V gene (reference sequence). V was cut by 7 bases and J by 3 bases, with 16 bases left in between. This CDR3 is CSVSRDPVYNEQFF. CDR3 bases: TGCAGTGTCTCCCGGGACCCGGTCTACAATGAGCAGTTCTTC.

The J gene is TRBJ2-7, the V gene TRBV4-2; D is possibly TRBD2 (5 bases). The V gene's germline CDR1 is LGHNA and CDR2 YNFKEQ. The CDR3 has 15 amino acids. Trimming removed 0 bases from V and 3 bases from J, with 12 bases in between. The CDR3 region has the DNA TGTGCCAGCAGCCAAGATGGTCGGGGAAACTACGAGCAGTACTTC. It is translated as CASSQDGRGNYEQYF.

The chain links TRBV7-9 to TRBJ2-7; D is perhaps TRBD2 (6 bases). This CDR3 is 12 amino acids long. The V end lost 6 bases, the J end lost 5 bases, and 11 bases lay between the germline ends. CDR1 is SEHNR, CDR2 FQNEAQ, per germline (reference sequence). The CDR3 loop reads CASSPTGDEQYF. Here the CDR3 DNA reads TGTGCCAGCAGTCCCACGGGGGACGAGCAGTACTTC. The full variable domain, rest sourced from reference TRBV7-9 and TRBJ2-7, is DTGVSQNPRHKITKRGQNVTFRCDPISEHNRLYWYRQTLGQGPEFLTYFQNEAQLEKSRLLSDRFSAERPKGSFSTLEIQRTEQGDSAMYLCASSPTGDEQYFGPGTRLTVT.

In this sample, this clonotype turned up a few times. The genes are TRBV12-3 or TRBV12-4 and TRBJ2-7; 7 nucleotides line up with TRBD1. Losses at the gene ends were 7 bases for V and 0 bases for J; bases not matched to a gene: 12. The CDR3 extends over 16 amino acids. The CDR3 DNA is TGTGCCAGCACCGAGAGGCCCGGGACAGCCTCCTACGAGCAGTACTTC. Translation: CASTERPGTASYEQYF.

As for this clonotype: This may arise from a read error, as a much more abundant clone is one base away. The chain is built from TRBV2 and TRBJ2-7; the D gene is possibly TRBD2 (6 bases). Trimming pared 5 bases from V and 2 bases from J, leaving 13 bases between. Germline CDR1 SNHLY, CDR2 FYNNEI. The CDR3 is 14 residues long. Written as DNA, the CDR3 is TGTGCCAGCAGTCTGGGACGGGGGACCTACGAGCAGTACTTC. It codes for CASSLGRGTYEQYF. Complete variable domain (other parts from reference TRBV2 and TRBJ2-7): EPEVTQTPSHQVTQMGQEVILRCVPISNHLYFYWYRQILGQKVEFLVSFYNNEISEKSEIFDDQFSVERPDGSNFTLKIRSTKLEDSAMYFCASSLGRGTYEQYFGPGTRLTVT.

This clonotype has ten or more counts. In nucleotides, the CDR3 is TGTGCCAGCAGGCGGGGGGACTATGGCTACACCTTC. Amino acid sequence: CASRRGDYGYTF. The chain has TRBV25-1 and TRBJ1-2, with D possibly being TRBD1 (5 bases). In germline, CDR1 is MGHDK, CDR2 SYGVNS. With 6 bases removed from V and 3 bases from J, the gap between germline ends came to 8 bases. The length of the CDR3 is 12 residues.

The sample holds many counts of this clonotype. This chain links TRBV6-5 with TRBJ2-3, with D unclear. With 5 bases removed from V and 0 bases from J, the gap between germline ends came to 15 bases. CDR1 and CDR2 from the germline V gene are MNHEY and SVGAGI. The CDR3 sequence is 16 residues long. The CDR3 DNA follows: TGTGCCAGCAGTGGGCCCCGGGCGGCTAGCACAGATACGCAGTATTTT. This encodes CASSGPRAASTDTQYF.